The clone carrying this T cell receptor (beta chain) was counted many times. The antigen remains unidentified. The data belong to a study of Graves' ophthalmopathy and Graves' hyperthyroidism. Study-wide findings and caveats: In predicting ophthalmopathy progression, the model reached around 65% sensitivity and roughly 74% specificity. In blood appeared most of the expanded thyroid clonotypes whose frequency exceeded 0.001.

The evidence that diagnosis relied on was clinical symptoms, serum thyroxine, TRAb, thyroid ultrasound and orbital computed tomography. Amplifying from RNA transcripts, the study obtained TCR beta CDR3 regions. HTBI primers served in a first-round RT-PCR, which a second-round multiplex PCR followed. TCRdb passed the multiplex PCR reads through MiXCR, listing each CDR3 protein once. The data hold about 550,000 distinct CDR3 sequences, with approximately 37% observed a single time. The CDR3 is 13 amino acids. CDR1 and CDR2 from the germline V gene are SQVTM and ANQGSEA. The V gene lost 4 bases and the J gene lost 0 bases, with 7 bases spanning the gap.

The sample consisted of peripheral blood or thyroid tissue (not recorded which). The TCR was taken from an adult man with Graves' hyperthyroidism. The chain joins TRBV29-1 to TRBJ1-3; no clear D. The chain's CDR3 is CSVARDSGNTIYF. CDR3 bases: TGCAGCGTTGCCCGGGACTCTGGAAACACCATATATTTT.